These 32 T cell receptor beta chains came from one sample sequenced in a study of tumor-infiltrating lymphocytes in glioblastoma multiforme. TCRB libraries came from RNA via three nested multiplex PCR rounds. TCRdb reprocessed the multiplex PCR reads with MiXCR, giving one entry per CDR3 protein. The table shows 10,000 to 15,000 distinct CDR3 sequences, with 64% occurring only once. The sequenced material came from brain tumor tissue. Receptors were obtained from a male donor with glioblastoma.

The sample holds many counts of this clonotype. This chain uses TRBV24-1 with TRBJ2-2; the D is unclear. V lost 4 bases and J 0 bases, leaving 11 bases between the germline ends. Germline V gene lookup returns CDR1 KGHDR and CDR2 SFDVKD. CDR3 length equals 16 residues. This CDR3 reads CATSEVWPTNTGELFF. CDR3 DNA: TGTGCCACCAGTGAGGTTTGGCCTACGAACACCGGGGAGCTGTTTTTT.

This CDR3 reads CASSLVGTPLSQPQHF. The DNA for the CDR3 is TGTGCCAGCAGCTTGGTTGGCACACCACTCAGTCAGCCCCAGCATTTT. The chain recombines TRBV5-4 with TRBJ1-5; D is uncertain. In germline, CDR1 is SGHNT, CDR2 YYREEE (reference sequence). The length of the CDR3 is 16 residues. Trimming left V 0 bases short and J 6 bases short, with 16 bases between.

The chain carries TRBV18 and TRBJ2-2, with a weak D call TRBD2 (6 bases). Germline V gene lookup returns CDR1 KGHSH and CDR2 LQKENI. V lost 4 bases and J 7 bases, leaving 16 bases between the germline ends. The CDR3 has 15 amino acids. The DNA for the CDR3 is TGTGCCAGCTCACAAAACAACGGAGGGGTCGGGGAGCTGTTTTTT. Amino acid sequence: CASSQNNGGVGELFF.

The chain combines TRBV12-3 or TRBV12-4 with TRBJ1-1; no clear D gene. Trimming pared 7 bases from V and 6 bases from J, leaving 9 bases between. This CDR3 comprises 11 residues. The chain's CDR3 is CASIRTAEAFF. CDR3 in DNA: TGTGCCAGCATTCGGACCGCTGAAGCTTTCTTT.

About this clonotype itself: One end of the junction fails to match germline, which may point to a read error. The chain is built from TRBV20-1 and TRBJ2-1; TRBD1 or TRBD2 may be the D gene (6 bases each). The CDR3 contains 14 residues. The germline gives CDR1 DFQATT, CDR2 SNEGSKA (reference sequence). DNA of the CDR3: TGCAGTGCCACTGAGGCGGGACACCTCAATGAGCAGTTATTC. Translating it yields CSATEAGHLNEQLF.

V gene TRBV6-2 or TRBV6-3 combines with J gene TRBJ2-3, with D unresolved. Germline lookup yields CDR1 MNHEY and CDR2 SVGEGT. This CDR3 is built from 13 residues. Trimming took off 0 bases at V and 3 bases at J, with 4 bases between the two ends. CDR3 residues: CASSYSETDTQYF. CDR3 in DNA: TGTGCCAGCAGTTACTCGGAGACAGATACGCAGTATTTT.

Comments on this clonotype: This may be a read error: a much more frequent sequence differs by one nucleotide. This sequence joins TRBV20-1 and TRBJ2-7; 9 bases are shared with TRBD2. Per germline, CDR1 DFQATT and CDR2 SNEGSKA (reference sequence). The CDR3 runs 15 residues. CDR3 amino acids: CSARDPERGDYKQYF. The CDR3, as DNA: TGCAGTGCTAGAGATCCAGAGCGGGGGGACTACAAGCAGTACTTC.

V usage is TRBV6-2 or TRBV6-3 and J usage is TRBJ2-4, with TRBD1 identical over 12 bases. There are 18 residues in the CDR3. The V segment lost 4 bases and the J segment 1 base; nucleotides outside the gene matches: 8. Germline CDR1 and CDR2: MNHEY and SVGEGT. CDR3 DNA sequence: TGTGCCAGCAGTTCCGGGACAGGGGGCCGGGAGGCCAAAAACATTCAGTACTTC. The encoded protein is CASSSGTGGREAKNIQYF.

The rearrangement uses TRBV6-2 or TRBV6-3 and TRBJ2-1; 9 nucleotides match TRBD2. V dropped 5 bases and J dropped 3; count of bases not matched to a gene: 5. Germline V CDR1 and CDR2: MNHEY, SVGEGT. The CDR3 extends over 15 amino acids. The CDR3: CASSSRLAVYNEQFF. The CDR3 bases are TGTGCCAGCAGTAGTCGACTAGCGGTCTACAATGAGCAGTTCTTC.

This clonotype was recorded at least ten times. The chain uses TRBV7-8 and TRBJ2-3; 7 positions match TRBD1. V lost 9 bases and J lost 3; bases outside the gene matches: 9. CDR1 and CDR2 (germline): SGHVS, FQNEAQ. This CDR3 contains 14 residues. CDR3 protein: CASGLQGRTDTQYF. The CDR3 region has the DNA TGTGCCAGTGGCCTACAGGGGCGAACAGATACGCAGTATTTT.

There are a few counts of this clonotype. This may be a read error: a much more frequent sequence differs by one nucleotide. The V gene is TRBV5-1, the J gene TRBJ2-7; 7 bases align to TRBD2. Germline V gives CDR1 SGHRS, CDR2 YFSETQ. The CDR3 spans 15 residues. The CDR3 here is CASILGSSGSYEQYF. In nucleotides, the CDR3 is TGCGCCAGCATCTTGGGTTCTAGCGGCTCCTACGAGCAGTACTTC.

Note on this clonotype: One junction end disagrees with the germline gene, perhaps due to a read error. The V gene is TRBV11-1, the J gene TRBJ2-6; tentative D call: TRBD1 (5 bases). The CDR3 has 15 residues. Germline V gene lookup returns CDR1 SGHAT and CDR2 FQDESV (reference sequence). The DNA of the CDR3 is TGTGCCAGCAGCTTTGTAACGTTTGGGGCCGACGTCCTGACTTTC. This translates into CASSFVTFGADVLTF.

A remark on this clonotype: The junction shows a germline mismatch at one end, possibly a read error. The rearrangement links TRBV6-2 or TRBV6-3 to TRBJ2-3; 7 bases agree with TRBD2. This CDR3 is 17 amino acids long. CDR1 MNHEY and CDR2 SVGEGT come from the germline V gene. The CDR3 nucleotides are TGTGCCAGCAGTTACACGACTAGCAGGGCATACACAGATACGCAATATTTT. Amino acids: CASSYTTSRAYTDTQYF.

CDR3 nucleotides: TGCGCCAGCGCCCCCTCGGACAGGGGTCGTCCGCGTGGCTACACCTTC. It encodes CASAPSDRGRPRGYTF. The chain couples TRBV4-1 to TRBJ1-2; 9 nucleotides match TRBD1. Germline trimming cut 8 bases from V and 7 bases from J; bases unmatched to any gene: 17. Germline V lookup: CDR1 MGHRA, CDR2 YSYEKL. This CDR3 has 16 residues.

By share, this clonotype ranks as medium-sized (0.01 to 0.1%). The rearrangement joins TRBV6-2 or TRBV6-3 to TRBJ2-3, with TRBD2 identical over 11 bases. CDR1 MNHEY and CDR2 SVGEGT come from the germline V gene. The CDR3 sequence is 17 residues long. V lost 2 bases to trimming and J lost 2 bases; unmatched junction nucleotides: 6. The CDR3 DNA reads TGTGCCAGCAGTTACACGACTAGCGGGGCATACACAGATACGCAGTATTTT. Translating it yields CASSYTTSGAYTDTQYF.

The chain joins TRBV11-2 to TRBJ2-1; TRBD2 matches 15 bases. After removal of 4 bases from V and 9 bases from J, the junction contained 10 bases not matched to a gene. CDR1 and CDR2 (germline): SGHAT, FQNNGV. This CDR3 is built from 17 residues. CDR3: CASSSTEGLAGGGEQFF. The CDR3 DNA is TGTGCCAGCAGCTCCACCGAGGGACTAGCGGGAGGTGGTGAGCAGTTCTTC.

This chain links TRBV4-3 with TRBJ2-1; 10 bases align to TRBD2. The trim removed 0 bases at V and 2 bases at J, leaving 1 base unmatched. Germline loops: CDR1 LGHNA, CDR2 YSLEER. The length of the CDR3 is 16 residues. CDR3 nucleotide sequence: TGCGCCAGCAGCCAAGACGGACTAGCGGCCTACAATGAGCAGTTCTTC. Translating it yields CASSQDGLAAYNEQFF.

Regarding this clonotype: Likely a read error: the CDR3 ends without its conserved phenylalanine or tryptophan. The gene calls are TRBV20-1 and TRBJ2-3; 12 nucleotides align to TRBD2. With V trimmed by 4 bases and J by 4 bases, 9 bases remained unmatched. The CDR3 consists of 16 residues. Looked up from germline, CDR1 is DFQATT and CDR2 is SNEGSKA (reference sequence). CDR3 in DNA: TGCAGTGCTACCCCGACTAGCGGGAGCGTATCAGATACGCAGTATATT. Protein sequence: CSATPTSGSVSDTQYI.

The chain employs TRBV4-2 and TRBJ2-1; 9 nucleotides match TRBD2. CDR1 is LGHNA, CDR2 YNFKEQ, per germline. This CDR3 is 16 amino acids long. Trimming cost V 1 base and J 5 bases; bases outside gene matches: 6. The CDR3 sequence: CASSQGAGGPHNEQFF. The DNA of the CDR3 is TGTGCCAGCAGCCAAGGGGCGGGGGGGCCCCACAATGAGCAGTTCTTC.

This clonotype was detected ten times or more. The chain links TRBV29-1 to TRBJ2-2; 8 bases agree with TRBD1. The junction had 3 bases not matched to a gene; V was cut back by 6 bases and J by 0 bases. Per germline, CDR1 SQVTM and CDR2 ANQGSEA. The CDR3 loop spans 14 amino acids. In DNA, the CDR3 is TGCAGCGTCCAGGGGGCGTCGAACACCGGGGAGCTGTTTTTT. It encodes CSVQGASNTGELFF.

The genes are TRBV10-3 and TRBJ2-2; D ambiguous. Between the trimmed V and J ends, which lost 4 bases and 4 bases, there was a span of 10 bases. Germline values: CDR1 ENHRY, CDR2 SYGVKD. This CDR3 has 14 amino acids. The CDR3 here is CAISASALTGELFF. In DNA form, the CDR3 reads TGTGCCATCAGTGCCAGTGCCCTCACCGGGGAGCTGTTTTTT.

Concerning this clonotype itself: One end of the junction is discordant with germline, which a read error may explain. This rearrangement joins TRBV20-1 to TRBJ2-3; the D gene is possibly TRBD1 (6 bases). From germline, CDR1 is DFQATT and CDR2 SNEGSKA (reference sequence). The CDR3 loop spans 13 amino acids. CDR3 in amino acids: CSASPGRTVTQYF. CDR3 DNA: TGCAGTGCTAGCCCAGGAAGGACAGTTACGCAGTATTTT.

In its sample, this clonotype was seen a few times. The genes are TRBV20-1 and TRBJ2-3; 9 bases match TRBD2. The ends lost 4 bases at V and 2 bases at J; junction bases unmatched: 25. This CDR3 region has 21 residues. Germline CDR1 and CDR2: DFQATT and SNEGSKA (reference sequence). Here the CDR3 DNA reads TGCAGTGCTACTGACATTAGCGGGGGCGGCCAAGTTTCACGGGACACAGATACGCAGTATTTT. As protein: CSATDISGGGQVSRDTDTQYF.

The table lists this clonotype with a count of one. One junction end does not reproduce the germline sequence, and a read error may be involved. The gene calls are TRBV29-1 and TRBJ2-7; D might be TRBD2 (5 bases). Per germline, CDR1 SQVTM and CDR2 ANQGSEA. The CDR3 contains 11 residues. The CDR3 region is CSAAWRDKQYF. As DNA, the CDR3 is TGTAGCGCTGCCTGGCGAGACAAGCAGTACTTC.

Note on this clonotype: At one end, the junction sequence differs from germline, possibly due to a read error. CDR3 sequence (DNA): TGTGCCAGCAGGTACTTGCCCGGGAACACTGGGGCTTTCTTT. Protein: CASRYLPGNTGAFF. The gene calls are TRBV6-5 and TRBJ1-1; D is unresolved. Germline V gene data show CDR1 as MNHEY and CDR2 as SVGAGI. The length of the CDR3 is 14 residues.

This clonotype was counted ten times or more. A much more abundant neighbour one base away suggests this may be a read error. CDR3: CASRGRTGLISGETRYF. CDR3 bases: TGCGCCAGCAGGGGGAGAACTGGACTCATCTCGGGGGAGACCCGGTACTTC. The chain carries TRBV10-2 and TRBJ2-5; possibly TRBD2 for D (6 bases). The CDR3 loop spans 17 amino acids. Germline loops: CDR1 WSHSY, CDR2 SAAADI.

As for this clonotype: Mismatch with germline at one junction end may stem from a read error. The chain couples TRBV11-2 to TRBJ2-1, with TRBD1 identical over 7 bases. Per the germline V gene, CDR1 is SGHAT and CDR2 is FQNNGV. The CDR3 loop spans 17 amino acids. The CDR3 region is CTSSLAARGPSRNEQFF. CDR3 sequence (DNA): TGTACCAGCAGCTTAGCAGCAAGGGGGCCATCGCGCAATGAGCAGTTCTTC.

In the case of this clonotype: The conserved phenylalanine or tryptophan is not found at the CDR3 terminus, so this likely reflects a read error. V and J are TRBV9 and TRBJ2-4; tentative D call: TRBD1 (5 bases). This CDR3 has 15 residues. V lost 3 bases and J lost 5, with 15 bases in between. Germline V gene data show CDR1 as SGDLS and CDR2 as YYNGEE. CDR3 protein: CASSGRVGAQNIQYL. DNA for the CDR3: TGTGCCAGCAGCGGCAGGGTAGGGGCCCAAAACATTCAGTACTTA.

The V and J genes are TRBV5-8 and TRBJ2-5, with D perhaps matching TRBD2 (6 bases). Between the trimmed V and J ends, which lost 6 bases and 11 bases, there was a span of 17 bases. The CDR3 spans 12 residues. Germline V gene lookup returns CDR1 SGHTS and CDR2 YDEGEE. CDR3 sequence reads: CASTRLESKQYF. The CDR3 nucleotides are TGTGCCAGCACCAGACTAGAGAGTAAGCAGTACTTC.

Ten or more counts support this clonotype. The chain links TRBV28 to TRBJ2-7; the D is unclear. The V end lost 4 bases, the J end lost 0 bases, and 7 bases lay between the germline ends. The germline V gene has CDR1 MDHEN and CDR2 SYDVKM. The CDR3 is 13 residues long. Here the CDR3 reads CASSYSDSYEQYF. Written as DNA, the CDR3 is TGTGCCAGCAGTTACTCGGACTCCTACGAGCAGTACTTC.

With regard to this clonotype: Compared with germline, one end of the junction differs, possibly owing to a read error. The rearrangement uses TRBV29-1 and TRBJ2-1, with 8 bases matching TRBD2. The V gene's germline CDR1 is SQVTM and CDR2 ANQGSEA. The CDR3 is 13 amino acids. The CDR3 spells CSVHKLADNKQFF. In nucleotides, the CDR3 is TGCAGCGTTCATAAACTAGCGGACAATAAGCAGTTCTTC.

This clonotype was detected many times. V usage is TRBV30 and J usage is TRBJ2-1; 12 bases map to TRBD2. After removal of 5 bases from V and 7 bases from J, the junction contained 9 bases not matched to a gene. Germline V gene data show CDR1 as GTSNPN and CDR2 as SVGIG (reference sequence). The CDR3 has 15 amino acids. The CDR3 nucleotides are TGTGCCTGGGATATGACTAGCGGGAGTAGGAATGAGCAGTTCTTC. Translation gives CAWDMTSGSRNEQFF.